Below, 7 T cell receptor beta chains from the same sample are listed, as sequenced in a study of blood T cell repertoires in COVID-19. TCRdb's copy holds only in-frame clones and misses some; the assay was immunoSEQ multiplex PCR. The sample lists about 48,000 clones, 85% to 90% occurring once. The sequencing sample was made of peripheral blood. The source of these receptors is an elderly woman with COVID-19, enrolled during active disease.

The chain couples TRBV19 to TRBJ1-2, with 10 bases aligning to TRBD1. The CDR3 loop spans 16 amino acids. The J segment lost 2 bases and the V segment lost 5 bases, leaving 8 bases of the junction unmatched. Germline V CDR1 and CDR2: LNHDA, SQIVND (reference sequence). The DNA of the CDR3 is TGTGCCAGTAGTGACGGGACAGGGGCGGTGAACTATGGCTACACCTTC. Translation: CASSDGTGAVNYGYTF. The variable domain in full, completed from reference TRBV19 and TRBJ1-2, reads DGGITQSPKYLFRKEGQNVTLSCEQNLNHDAMYWYRQDPGQGLRLIYYSQIVNDFQKGDIAEGYSVSREKKESFPLTVTSAQKNPTAFYLCASSDGTGAVNYGYTFGSGTRLTVV.

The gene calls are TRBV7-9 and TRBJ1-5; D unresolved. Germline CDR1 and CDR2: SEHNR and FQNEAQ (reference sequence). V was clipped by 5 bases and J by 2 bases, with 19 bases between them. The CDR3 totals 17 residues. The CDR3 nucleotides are TGTGCCAGCAGCCCCGCGGTGGGAGGGCCCGGCAATCAGCCCCAGCATTTT. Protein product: CASSPAVGGPGNQPQHF. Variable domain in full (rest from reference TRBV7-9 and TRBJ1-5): DTGVSQNPRHKITKRGQNVTFRCDPISEHNRLYWYRQTLGQGPEFLTYFQNEAQLEKSRLLSDRFSAERPKGSFSTLEIQRTEQGDSAMYLCASSPAVGGPGNQPQHFGDGTRLSIL.

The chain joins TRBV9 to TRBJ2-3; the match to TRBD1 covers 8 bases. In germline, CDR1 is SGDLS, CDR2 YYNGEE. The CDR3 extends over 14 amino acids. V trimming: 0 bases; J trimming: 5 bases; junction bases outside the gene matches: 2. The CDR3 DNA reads TGTGCCAGCAGCGTAGCTGGGACAGGAGATACGCAGTATTTT. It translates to CASSVAGTGDTQYF.

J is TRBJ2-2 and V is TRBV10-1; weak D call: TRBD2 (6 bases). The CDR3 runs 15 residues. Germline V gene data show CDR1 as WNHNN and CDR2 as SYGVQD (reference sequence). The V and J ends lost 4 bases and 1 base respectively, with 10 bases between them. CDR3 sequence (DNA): TGCGCCAGCAGTGGCGGGGCGGTGAACACCGGGGAGCTGTTTTTT. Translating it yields CASSGGAVNTGELFF.

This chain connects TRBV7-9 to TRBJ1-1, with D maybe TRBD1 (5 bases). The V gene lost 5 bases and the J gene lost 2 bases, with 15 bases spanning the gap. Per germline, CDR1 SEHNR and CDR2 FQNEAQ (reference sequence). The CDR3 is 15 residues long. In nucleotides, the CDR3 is TGTGCCAGCAGCCCCGTGGGGCACGGCAACACTGAAGCTTTCTTT. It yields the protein CASSPVGHGNTEAFF.

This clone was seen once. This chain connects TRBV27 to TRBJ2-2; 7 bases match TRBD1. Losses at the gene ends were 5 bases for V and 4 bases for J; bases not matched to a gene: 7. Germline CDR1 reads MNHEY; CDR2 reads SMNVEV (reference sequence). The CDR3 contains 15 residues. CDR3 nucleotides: TGTGCCAGCAGTACTCGGACAGGTCTCACCGGGGAGCTGTTTTTT. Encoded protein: CASSTRTGLTGELFF.

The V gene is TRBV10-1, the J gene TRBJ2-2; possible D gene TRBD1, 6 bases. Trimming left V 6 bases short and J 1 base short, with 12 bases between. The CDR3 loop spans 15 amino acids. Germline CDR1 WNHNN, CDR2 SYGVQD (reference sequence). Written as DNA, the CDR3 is TGCGCCAGCAGGACCCGGGACAAGAACACCGGGGAGCTGTTTTTT. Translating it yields CASRTRDKNTGELFF.